The source of this T cell receptor (beta chain) is a study of blood T cell repertoires in COVID-19. As for the study in general: The analysed material was cDNA or gDNA that came from T cells, B-cell-depleted T cells, or PBMCs.

Data came from immunoSEQ multiplex PCR; TCRdb stores just in-frame clones and leaves some out. Of approximately 75,000 clones in the sample, around two thirds are singletons; the top ten hold 2.6%. CDR1 is SGHAT, CDR2 FQNNGV, per germline. Trimming removed 5 bases from V and 7 bases from J, with 12 bases in between. This CDR3 has 13 amino acids. This TCR was sampled from a human donor with acute or convalescent COVID-19. The donor label of this sample is uncertain. The chain recombines TRBV11-2 with TRBJ2-1; a possible D gene is TRBD1 (6 bases). The sequenced sample was peripheral blood. The CDR3 DNA sequence: TGTGCCAGCAGCACCCGGACAGTTAATGAGCAGTTCTTC. It encodes CASSTRTVNEQFF.